The 18 T cell receptor beta chains given below trace back to one sample, sequenced in a study of CD4 and CD8 cells across lung adenocarcinoma regions (dated 2018 in TCRdb). The library was produced with PCR. TCRdb shows the sequencer as HiSeq X Ten. TCRdb redid the processing of the public reads, applying fastp at Q25 and MiXCR, and retained in-frame beta chains. Each entry merges the rows of one CDR3 protein and shows their most common DNA and genes. The sample table records under 20,000 distinct CDR3 sequences; approximately 47% of these occur just once. The leading ten clones occupy about 60% of the sample. Sequencing was done on a sample of CD8+ T cells from the center of a lung tumor. The meaning of the sample's cell subset or site label: tumor center region. The receptors were gathered from a female donor with lung adenocarcinoma. The CD4 and CD8 labels of this study may be unreliable.

This clonotype was seen a handful of times. This rearrangement joins TRBV6-2 or TRBV6-3 to TRBJ2-3; weak D call: TRBD2 (5 bases). The V gene lost 4 bases and the J gene lost 6 bases, with 14 bases spanning the gap. The CDR3 is 14 amino acids. Germline CDR1 and CDR2: MNHEY and SVGEGT. CDR3 residues: CASSSGPPGDTQYF. DNA for the CDR3: TGTGCCAGCAGTTCCGGGCCCCCGGGGGATACGCAGTATTTT.

This clonotype was observed a single time. This chain connects TRBV14 to TRBJ2-1; no definite D call. The CDR3 spans 15 residues. Germline V gene data show CDR1 as SGHDN and CDR2 as FVKESK. V was trimmed by 1 base and J by 2 bases, leaving 9 bases between them. CDR3 in DNA: TGTGCCAGCAGCCAAGCGCCCCGGACCTACAATGAGCAGTTCTTC. Protein sequence: CASSQAPRTYNEQFF. Drawing the rest from reference TRBV14 and TRBJ2-1, the complete variable domain is EAGVTQFPSHSVIEKGQTVTLRCDPISGHDNLYWYRRVMGKEIKFLLHFVKESKQDESGMPNNRFLAERTGGTYSTLKVQPAELEDSGVYFCASSQAPRTYNEQFFGPGTRLTVL.

This chain connects TRBV6-1 to TRBJ1-6; the match to TRBD1 covers 9 bases. With V trimmed by 6 bases and J by 0 bases, 18 bases remained unmatched. This CDR3 is 21 amino acids long. CDR1 is MNHNS and CDR2 is SASEGT in the germline V gene. CDR3 bases: TGTGCCAGCAGCCCTACCAGGACAGGGGCTTCACCAAGCTCCTATAATTCACCCCTCCACTTT. It specifies CASSPTRTGASPSSYNSPLHF.

This chain links TRBV4-3 with TRBJ2-3; 11 bases agree with TRBD2. Germline V gives CDR1 LGHNA, CDR2 YSLEER. The CDR3 is made up of 16 amino acids. J gave up 7 bases and V 0 bases, and 6 bases lay outside the gene matches. CDR3 sequence: CASSQDLASGGYTQYF. For the CDR3, the DNA is TGCGCCAGCAGCCAAGATCTGGCTAGCGGGGGGTATACGCAGTATTTT.

Concerning this clonotype: An end of the junction does not agree with germline; a read error may underlie this. The chain couples TRBV6-1 to TRBJ2-3; D tentatively reads TRBD1 or TRBD2 (5 bases each). CDR3 length equals 14 residues. The germline CDR1 and CDR2 sequences are MNHNS and SASEGT. As DNA, the CDR3 is TGTGCCAGCACGGGGACGACAGCCAAGAATACGCAGTATTTC. The encoded protein is CASTGTTAKNTQYF.

This clonotype came up many times. The rearrangement joins TRBV7-2 to TRBJ2-7; 8 bases fit TRBD1. CDR3 length equals 14 residues. Looked up from germline, CDR1 is SGHTA and CDR2 is FQGNSA. J was trimmed by 0 bases and V by 6 bases; bases with no gene match: 4. The DNA for the CDR3 is TGTGCCAGCAGACCAGGGGGCGGCTCCTACGAGCAGTACTTC. The encoded protein is CASRPGGGSYEQYF.

Sample share makes this clonotype medium-sized. The V gene is TRBV6-6, the J gene TRBJ2-1, with 10 bases lining up with TRBD2. J was trimmed by 4 bases and V by 0 bases; bases with no gene match: 6. The CDR3 covers 17 residues. Germline assignment: CDR1 MNHNY and CDR2 SVGAGI (reference sequence). The CDR3 is CASSYSPLAGVYNEQFF. The CDR3 DNA sequence: TGTGCCAGCAGTTACTCCCCCCTAGCGGGGGTTTACAATGAGCAGTTCTTC.

J is TRBJ2-5 and V is TRBV3-1; 13 nucleotides agree with TRBD2. TRBJ2-7 matches the DNA end more closely, so the J call is doubtful. Per germline, CDR1 LGHDT and CDR2 YNNKEL (reference sequence). CDR3 size: 15 residues. DNA for the CDR3: TGTGCCAGCAGCCATTGGACTAGCGGGAGCCACGAGCAGTACTTC. Its translation is CASSHWTSGSHEQYF.

Note on this clonotype: A read error may produce the germline difference seen at one junction end. This rearrangement joins TRBV6-2 or TRBV6-3 to TRBJ2-5, with D perhaps assigned TRBD1 or TRBD2 (5 bases each). Germline CDR1 is MNHEY and CDR2 is SVGEGT. The CDR3 totals 15 residues. The CDR3 bases are TGTGCCAGGGGCACCGGGGCCGGGGTCCCAGAGACGCAGTACTTC. Its translation is CARGTGAGVPETQYF.

This chain connects TRBV27 to TRBJ2-1; 9 bases align to TRBD2. Germline values: CDR1 MNHEY, CDR2 SMNVEV (reference sequence). The CDR3 is 15 residues long. Trimming cost V 2 bases and J 7 bases; bases outside gene matches: 6. Written as DNA, the CDR3 is TGTGCCAGCAGTTTACCAGCGGGAGGTCTTAATGAGCAGTTCTTC. It encodes CASSLPAGGLNEQFF.

In its sample, this clonotype was seen many times. Given a much more abundant clone one base away, this may be a read error. The gene calls are TRBV6-1 and TRBJ2-1; perhaps D is TRBD1 or TRBD2 (6 bases each). The J call may be wrong; the DNA end is better matched by TRBJ2-7. Germline-derived CDR1 and CDR2 are MNHNS and SASEGT. The CDR3 loop spans 15 amino acids. The CDR3 reads CASSARGGAWNEQYF. CDR3 coding DNA: TGTGCCAGCAGCGCCAGGGGCGGGGCCTGGAATGAGCAGTACTTC.

CDR3 amino acids: CASSYGARETQYF. The CDR3 nucleotides read TGTGCCAGCAGTTACGGGGCTCGGGAGACCCAGTACTTC. The V call is TRBV6-5, the J call TRBJ2-1; a possible D gene is TRBD1 (5 bases). The end of the DNA aligns better with TRBJ2-5, so the J call may be wrong. The CDR3 loop spans 13 amino acids. From germline, CDR1 is MNHEY and CDR2 SVGAGI.

This rearrangement joins TRBV25-1 to TRBJ1-2; TRBD1 aligns across 7 bases. CDR3 length: 13 residues. Germline loops: CDR1 MGHDK, CDR2 SYGVNS. V was clipped by 9 bases and J by 8 bases; unmatched bases: 12. CDR3 in amino acids: CARAKQGGEGYTF. DNA of the CDR3: TGTGCCAGAGCGAAGCAGGGGGGTGAGGGCTACACCTTC.

This clonotype was seen repeatedly, ten times or more. V gene TRBV9 combines with J gene TRBJ2-3, with 9 bases matching TRBD2. Trimming at V came to 0 bases and at J to 6 bases, leaving 5 bases not matched to a gene. The CDR3 sequence is 15 residues long. Germline V gene sequence: CDR1 SGDLS, CDR2 YYNGEE. DNA for the CDR3: TGTGCCAGCAGCGTAGGGGGACTAGCCCTTGATACGCAGTATTTT. Its protein is CASSVGGLALDTQYF.

The chain combines TRBV6-5 with TRBJ2-1, with 13 bases identical to TRBD2. Germline V gene data show CDR1 as MNHEY and CDR2 as SVGAGI. Trimming cost V 4 bases and J 13 bases; bases outside gene matches: 16. This CDR3 comprises 17 residues. Here the CDR3 reads CASSSASGLAGRKTQFF. The CDR3 DNA is TGTGCCAGCAGTTCCGCCTCGGGACTAGCGGGGAGGAAGACCCAGTTCTTC.

By share, this clonotype ranks as medium-sized. The chain is built from TRBV27 and TRBJ2-5; the D gene is possibly TRBD2 (5 bases). With 4 bases removed from V and 2 bases from J, the gap between germline ends came to 14 bases. In germline, CDR1 is MNHEY, CDR2 SMNVEV (reference sequence). This CDR3 comprises 15 residues. CDR3 in DNA: TGTGCCAGCAGTTCAATGTTAGCGAGTCAAGAGACCCAGTACTTC. This encodes CASSSMLASQETQYF.

The rearrangement joins TRBV10-1 to TRBJ2-1; D ambiguous. V was clipped by 0 bases and J by 3 bases, with 6 bases between them. The CDR3 sequence is 14 residues long. Germline V gene lookup returns CDR1 WNHNN and CDR2 SYGVQD (reference sequence). The CDR3 sequence is CASSESVLYNEQFF. Here the CDR3 DNA reads TGCGCCAGCAGTGAGTCCGTACTCTACAATGAGCAGTTCTTC.

This clonotype was picked up a small number of times. The V gene is TRBV25-1, the J gene TRBJ2-2; the match to TRBD2 covers 10 bases. V lost 4 bases to trimming and J lost 8 bases; unmatched junction nucleotides: 4. CDR3 length equals 14 residues. CDR1 and CDR2 from the germline V gene are MGHDK and SYGVNS. CDR3 nucleotides: TGTGCCAGCAGTGGTAGCGGGGGGACGGGGGAGCTGTTTTTT. It specifies CASSGSGGTGELFF.